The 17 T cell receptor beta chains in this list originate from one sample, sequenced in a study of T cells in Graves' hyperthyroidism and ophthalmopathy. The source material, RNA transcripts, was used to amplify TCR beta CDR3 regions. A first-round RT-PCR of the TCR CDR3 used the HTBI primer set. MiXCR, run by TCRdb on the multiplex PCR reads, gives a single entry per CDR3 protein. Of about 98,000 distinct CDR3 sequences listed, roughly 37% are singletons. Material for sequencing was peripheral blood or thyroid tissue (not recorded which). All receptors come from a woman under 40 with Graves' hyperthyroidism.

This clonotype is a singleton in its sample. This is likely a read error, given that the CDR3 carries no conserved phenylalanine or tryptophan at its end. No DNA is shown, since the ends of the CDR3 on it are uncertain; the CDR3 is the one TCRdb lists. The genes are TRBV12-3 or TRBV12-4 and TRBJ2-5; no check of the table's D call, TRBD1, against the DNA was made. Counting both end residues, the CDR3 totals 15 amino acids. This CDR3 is CASSFGLRGRETKYL.

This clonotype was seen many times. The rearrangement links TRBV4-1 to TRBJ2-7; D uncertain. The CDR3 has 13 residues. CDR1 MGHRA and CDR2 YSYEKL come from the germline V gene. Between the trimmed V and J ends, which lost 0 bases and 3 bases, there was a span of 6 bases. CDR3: CASSQDLGYEQYF. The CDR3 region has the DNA TGCGCCAGCAGCCAAGATCTCGGCTACGAGCAGTACTTC.

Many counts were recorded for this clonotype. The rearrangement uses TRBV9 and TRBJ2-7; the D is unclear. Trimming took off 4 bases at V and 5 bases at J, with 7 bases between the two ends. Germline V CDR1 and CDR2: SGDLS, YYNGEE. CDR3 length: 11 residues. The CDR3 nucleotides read TGTGCCAGCAGCTCCGCACACGAGCAGTACTTC. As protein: CASSSAHEQYF.

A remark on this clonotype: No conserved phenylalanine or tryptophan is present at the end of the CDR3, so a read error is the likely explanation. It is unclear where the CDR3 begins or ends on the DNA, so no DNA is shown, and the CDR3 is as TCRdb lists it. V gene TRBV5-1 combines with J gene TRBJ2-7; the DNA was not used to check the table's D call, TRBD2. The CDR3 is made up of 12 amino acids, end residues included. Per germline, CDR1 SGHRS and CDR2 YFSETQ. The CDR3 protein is CASSLLRADRSS.

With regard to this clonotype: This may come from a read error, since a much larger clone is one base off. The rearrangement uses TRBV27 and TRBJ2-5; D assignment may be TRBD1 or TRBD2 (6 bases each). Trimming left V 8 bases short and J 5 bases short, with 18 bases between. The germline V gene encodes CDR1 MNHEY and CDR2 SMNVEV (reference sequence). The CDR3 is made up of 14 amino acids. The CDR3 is CASGPRGGWETQYF. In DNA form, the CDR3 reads TGTGCCAGCGGTCCCAGGGGAGGCTGGGAGACCCAGTACTTC.

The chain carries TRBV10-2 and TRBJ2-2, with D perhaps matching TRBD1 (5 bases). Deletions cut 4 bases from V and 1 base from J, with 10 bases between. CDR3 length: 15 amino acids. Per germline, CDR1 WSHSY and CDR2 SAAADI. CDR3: CASSGAGQNTGELFF. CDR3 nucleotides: TGCGCCAGCAGTGGGGCAGGGCAGAACACCGGGGAGCTGTTTTTT.

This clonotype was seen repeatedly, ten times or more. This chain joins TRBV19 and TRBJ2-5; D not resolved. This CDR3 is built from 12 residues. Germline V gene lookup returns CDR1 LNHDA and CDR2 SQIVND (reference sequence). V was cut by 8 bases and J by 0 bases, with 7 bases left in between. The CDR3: CASRQDQETQYF. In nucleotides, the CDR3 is TGTGCCAGTCGCCAGGACCAAGAGACCCAGTACTTC.

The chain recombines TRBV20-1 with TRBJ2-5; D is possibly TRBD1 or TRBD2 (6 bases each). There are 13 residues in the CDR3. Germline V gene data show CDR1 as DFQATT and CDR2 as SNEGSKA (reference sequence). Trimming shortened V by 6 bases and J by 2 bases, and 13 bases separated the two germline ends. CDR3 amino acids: CSAGHGSQETQYF. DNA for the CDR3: TGCAGTGCGGGACACGGGAGTCAAGAGACCCAGTACTTC.

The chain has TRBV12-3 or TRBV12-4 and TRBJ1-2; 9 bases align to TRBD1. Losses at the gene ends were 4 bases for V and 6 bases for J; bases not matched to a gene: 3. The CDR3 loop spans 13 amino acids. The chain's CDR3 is CASSYGTGNGYTF. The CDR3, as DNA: TGTGCCAGCAGTTACGGGACAGGGAATGGCTACACCTTC.

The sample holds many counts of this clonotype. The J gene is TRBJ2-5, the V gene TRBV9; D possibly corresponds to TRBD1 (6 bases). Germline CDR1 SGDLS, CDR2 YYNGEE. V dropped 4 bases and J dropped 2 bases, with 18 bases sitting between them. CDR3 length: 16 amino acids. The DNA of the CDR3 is TGTGCCAGCAGCCCCCAGCCCCGGACAGCTCAAGAGACCCAGTACTTC. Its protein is CASSPQPRTAQETQYF. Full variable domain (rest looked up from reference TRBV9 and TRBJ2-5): DSGVTQTPKHLITATGQRVTLRCSPRSGDLSVYWYQQSLDQGLQFLIQYYNGEERAKGNILERFSAQQFPDLHSELNLSSLELGDSALYFCASSPQPRTAQETQYFGPGTRLLVL.

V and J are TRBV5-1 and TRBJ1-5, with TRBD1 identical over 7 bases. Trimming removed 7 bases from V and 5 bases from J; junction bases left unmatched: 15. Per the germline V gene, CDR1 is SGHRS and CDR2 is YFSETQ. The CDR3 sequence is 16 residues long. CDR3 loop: CASPKTGVWSDQPQHF. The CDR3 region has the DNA TGCGCCAGCCCTAAAACAGGGGTCTGGAGCGATCAGCCCCAGCATTTT. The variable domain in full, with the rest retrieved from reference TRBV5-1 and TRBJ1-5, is KAGVTQTPRYLIKTRGQQVTLSCSPISGHRSVSWYQQTPGQGLQFLFEYFSETQRNKGNFPGRFSGRQFSNSRSEMNVSTLELGDSALYLCASPKTGVWSDQPQHFGDGTRLSIL.

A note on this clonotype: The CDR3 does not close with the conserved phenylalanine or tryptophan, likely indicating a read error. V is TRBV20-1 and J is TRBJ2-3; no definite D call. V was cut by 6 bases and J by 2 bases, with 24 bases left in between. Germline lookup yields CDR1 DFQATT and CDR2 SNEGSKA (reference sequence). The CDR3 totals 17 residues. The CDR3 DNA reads TGCAGTGCCCCTCGTTGGTACAGACTCAAATCCACAGATACGCAGTATCTT. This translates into CSAPRWYRLKSTDTQYL.

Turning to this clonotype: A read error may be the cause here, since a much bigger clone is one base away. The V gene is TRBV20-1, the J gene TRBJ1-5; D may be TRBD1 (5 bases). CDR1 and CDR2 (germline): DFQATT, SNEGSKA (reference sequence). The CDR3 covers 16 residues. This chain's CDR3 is CSAHRQGVYGNQPQNF. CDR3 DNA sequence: TGCAGTGCTCATCGGCAGGGTGTGTATGGCAATCAGCCCCAGAATTTT.

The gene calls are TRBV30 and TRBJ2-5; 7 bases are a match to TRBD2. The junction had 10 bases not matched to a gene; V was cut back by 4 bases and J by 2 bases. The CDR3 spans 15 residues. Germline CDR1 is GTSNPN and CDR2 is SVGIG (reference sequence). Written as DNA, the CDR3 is TGTGCCTGGATAGGATCAGCGGGATCTCAAGAGACCCAGTACTTC. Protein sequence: CAWIGSAGSQETQYF.

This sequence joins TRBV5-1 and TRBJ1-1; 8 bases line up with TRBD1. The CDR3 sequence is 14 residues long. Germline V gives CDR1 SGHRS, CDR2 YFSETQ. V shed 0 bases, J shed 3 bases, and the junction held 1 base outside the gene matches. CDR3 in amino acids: CASSLAGGYTEAFF. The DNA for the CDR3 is TGCGCCAGCAGCTTGGCAGGGGGCTACACTGAAGCTTTCTTT.

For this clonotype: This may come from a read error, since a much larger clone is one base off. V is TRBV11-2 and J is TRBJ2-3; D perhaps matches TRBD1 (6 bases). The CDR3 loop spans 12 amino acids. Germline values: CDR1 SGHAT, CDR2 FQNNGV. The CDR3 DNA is TGTGCCAGCAGACAGGGCACAGATACGCGGTATTTT. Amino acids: CASRQGTDTRYF.

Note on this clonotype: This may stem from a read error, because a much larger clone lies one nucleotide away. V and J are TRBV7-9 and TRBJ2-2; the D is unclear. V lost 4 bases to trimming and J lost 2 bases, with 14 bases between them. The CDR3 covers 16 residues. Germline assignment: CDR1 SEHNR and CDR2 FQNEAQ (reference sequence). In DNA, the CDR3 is TGTGCCAGCAGCTCCCACAGCGAGAGTAACACCGGGGAGCTGTTTTTT. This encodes CASSSHSESNTGELFF.